These 22 T cell receptor beta chains share one sample of origin, sequenced in a study of blood T cell repertoires in COVID-19. Clones were sequenced by immunoSEQ multiplex PCR, and TCRdb holds only the in-frame ones, with some missing. The data contain over 150,000 clones, 75% to 80% of them seen just once; the ten biggest clones take up less than 30%. The specimen sequenced was peripheral blood. The source of these receptors is a woman aged 70-85 years with acute or convalescent COVID-19.

The genes are TRBV19 and TRBJ1-2, with 7 bases fitting TRBD1. This CDR3 comprises 15 residues. The germline CDR1 and CDR2 sequences are LNHDA and SQIVND (reference sequence). The V and J ends lost 5 bases and 4 bases, in that order; junction bases with no gene match: 10. CDR3 DNA sequence: TGTGCCAGTAGTCTCGACAGGGAGTTTGGCTATGGCTACACCTTC. It is translated as CASSLDREFGYGYTF.

The genes are TRBV5-1 and TRBJ2-2, with 9 bases that match TRBD2. This CDR3 comprises 16 residues. Trimming removed 4 bases from V and 6 bases from J; junction bases left unmatched: 10. Germline V gene sequence: CDR1 SGHRS, CDR2 YFSETQ. CDR3 coding DNA: TGCGCCAGCAGCACCTATAGCGGGAGAGGGGCCGGGGAGCTGTTTTTT. The encoded protein is CASSTYSGRGAGELFF.

The chain links TRBV3-1 (or the pseudogene TRBV3-2) to TRBJ2-1; 7 nucleotides agree with TRBD2. The germline V gene encodes CDR1 LGHDT and CDR2 YNNKEL (reference sequence). V shed 4 bases, J shed 8 bases, and the junction held 8 bases outside the gene matches. This CDR3 is built from 14 residues. The CDR3: CASSRNGRSDEQFF. The DNA of the CDR3 is TGTGCCAGCAGCCGGAACGGGAGGTCGGATGAGCAGTTCTTC.

The chain couples TRBV10-3 to TRBJ1-5; no clear D. Trimming took 0 bases from V and 6 from J, leaving 9 bases between them. Germline V CDR1 and CDR2: ENHRY, SYGVKD. The CDR3 runs to 14 residues. CDR3 protein: CAISESREGQPQHF. The CDR3 DNA follows: TGTGCCATCAGTGAGTCGCGGGAGGGTCAGCCCCAGCATTTT.

This clone showed up just a few times. J is TRBJ1-4 and V is TRBV20-1; the D is unclear. Germline CDR1 reads DFQATT; CDR2 reads SNEGSKA (reference sequence). This CDR3 region has 15 residues. The V and J ends lost 3 bases and 1 base respectively, with 12 bases between them. This CDR3 is CSASASLRTNEKLFF. DNA of the CDR3: TGCAGTGCTAGTGCCTCGCTGCGAACTAATGAAAAACTGTTTTTT.

The rearrangement links TRBV4-1 to TRBJ1-5; D unresolved. Trimming shortened V by 0 bases and J by 6 bases, and 9 bases separated the two germline ends. Germline CDR1 is MGHRA and CDR2 is YSYEKL. The CDR3 covers 14 residues. The CDR3 DNA follows: TGCGCCAGCAGCCAAGACGGGGTGGGTCAGCCCCAGCATTTT. Amino acids: CASSQDGVGQPQHF.

The CDR3 loop reads CASSRGTGLGNTIYF. The CDR3 DNA reads as TGTGCCAGCAGCAGGGGGACAGGTCTCGGAAACACCATATATTTT. The chain couples TRBV7-6 to TRBJ1-3; 8 nucleotides align to TRBD1. V shed 5 bases and J 4 bases; nucleotides not matched to a gene: 7. CDR1 and CDR2 (germline): SGHVS, FNYEAQ. The length of the CDR3 is 15 residues.

This clone occurred a few times. CDR3 protein: CASSGDLDWDQGAPTYEQYF. DNA for the CDR3: TGTGCCAGCAGCGGGGATCTAGATTGGGACCAGGGGGCCCCTACCTACGAGCAGTACTTC. This chain uses TRBV2 with TRBJ2-7; the match to TRBD1 covers 8 bases. Germline values: CDR1 SNHLY, CDR2 FYNNEI. The CDR3 is 20 amino acids. Losses at the gene ends were 6 bases for V and 2 bases for J; bases not matched to a gene: 24.

The chain combines TRBV5-1 with TRBJ2-1; 9 positions match TRBD2. Germline CDR1 SGHRS, CDR2 YFSETQ. CDR3 length: 15 amino acids. V gave up 4 bases and J gave up 8 bases; unmatched junction bases: 10. Here the CDR3 DNA reads TGCGCCAGCAGCGTTTTAGCGGGAGCAACCCATGAGCAGTTCTTC. Translating gives CASSVLAGATHEQFF.

V and J are TRBV10-3 and TRBJ2-7; D ambiguous. CDR3 length: 18 amino acids. Germline CDR1 reads ENHRY; CDR2 reads SYGVKD. Trimming took off 0 bases at V and 0 bases at J, with 18 bases between the two ends. CDR3 sequence (DNA): TGTGCCATCAGTGAGTCTCTTAAAGGTAGCATCCTCTCCTACGAGCAGTACTTC. It is translated as CAISESLKGSILSYEQYF.

The genes are TRBV7-3 and TRBJ2-3; 7 bases agree with TRBD1. Germline V gene sequence: CDR1 SGHTA, CDR2 FQGTGA. This CDR3 is 14 amino acids long. V was pared by 6 bases and J by 2 bases, with 5 bases of the junction left unmatched. CDR3 in amino acids: CASRTGVDTDTQYF. Here the CDR3 DNA reads TGTGCCAGCAGAACAGGGGTTGACACAGATACGCAGTATTTT.

This chain uses TRBV19 with TRBJ2-4; 11 bases map to TRBD1. Germline values: CDR1 LNHDA, CDR2 SQIVND (reference sequence). Trimming took 6 bases from V and 2 from J; bases not matched to a gene: 9. The CDR3 covers 17 residues. CDR3 sequence (DNA): TGTGCCAGTAGCTACTCCGGGACAGGGGGGACCAAAAACATTCAGTACTTC. Translating gives CASSYSGTGGTKNIQYF.

V gene TRBV4-2 combines with J gene TRBJ1-2; D remains ambiguous. The CDR3 runs 18 residues. V dropped 0 bases and J dropped 3 bases, with 20 bases sitting between them. Germline lookup yields CDR1 LGHNA and CDR2 YNFKEQ. The CDR3 bases are TGTGCCAGCAGCCAAGATAATTTTGTCGGGGATGGGGACTATGGCTACACCTTC. It is translated as CASSQDNFVGDGDYGYTF.

The chain joins TRBV28 to TRBJ2-7, with 15 bases aligning to TRBD2. V dropped 2 bases and J dropped 0; count of bases not matched to a gene: 2. Per germline, CDR1 MDHEN and CDR2 SYDVKM. The CDR3 covers 17 residues. Here the CDR3 reads CASSLGLAGGSSYEQYF. The CDR3 region has the DNA TGTGCCAGCAGTTTAGGACTAGCGGGAGGGAGCTCCTACGAGCAGTACTTC.

The chain couples TRBV3-1 (or the pseudogene TRBV3-2) to TRBJ1-4; perhaps TRBD1 as D (5 bases). The V end was cut by 2 bases, the J end by 4 bases, with 11 bases between. This CDR3 spans 15 amino acids. Germline assignment: CDR1 LGHDT and CDR2 YNNKEL (reference sequence). CDR3 amino acids: CASSQLSTVNEKLFF. DNA of the CDR3: TGTGCCAGCAGCCAATTATCGACAGTTAATGAAAAACTGTTTTTT.

The chain employs TRBV19 and TRBJ1-1; the D is unclear. CDR3 length: 15 residues. V was cut by 9 bases and J by 0 bases, with 17 bases left in between. Germline CDR1 LNHDA, CDR2 SQIVND (reference sequence). The CDR3 DNA reads as TGTGCCAGCCTACGGAGCGGAACACTGAACACTGAAGCTTTCTTT. Protein: CASLRSGTLNTEAFF.

The V gene is TRBV2, the J gene TRBJ1-5; 9 bases align to TRBD1. Germline V gives CDR1 SNHLY, CDR2 FYNNEI. The CDR3 totals 16 residues. Trimming cost V 1 base and J 2 bases; bases outside gene matches: 3. CDR3 residues: CASSEVRTGGNQPQHF. For the CDR3, the DNA is TGTGCCAGCAGTGAAGTCCGGACAGGGGGCAATCAGCCCCAGCATTTT. Complete variable domain (other parts from reference TRBV2 and TRBJ1-5): EPEVTQTPSHQVTQMGQEVILRCVPISNHLYFYWYRQILGQKVEFLVSFYNNEISEKSEIFDDQFSVERPDGSNFTLKIRSTKLEDSAMYFCASSEVRTGGNQPQHFGDGTRLSIL.

This rearrangement joins TRBV5-1 to TRBJ1-1; D not resolved. Trimming stripped 1 base from V and 4 bases from J, with 26 bases between. Germline V gene sequence: CDR1 SGHRS, CDR2 YFSETQ. The CDR3 is made up of 19 amino acids. The chain's CDR3 is CASSLLLDSLSELSTEAFF. CDR3 nucleotides: TGCGCCAGCAGCTTGCTATTGGACTCCCTTAGTGAGCTGAGCACTGAAGCTTTCTTT.

The rearrangement uses TRBV5-4 and TRBJ2-1, with D maybe TRBD2 (6 bases). Germline V gene data show CDR1 as SGHNT and CDR2 as YYREEE (reference sequence). The ends were cut back, 0 bases at V and 0 bases at J, with 10 bases in the middle. This CDR3 is 16 amino acids long. The CDR3 DNA follows: TGTGCCAGCAGCTTGGGGGGAGGCAACTCCTACAATGAGCAGTTCTTC. Translating it yields CASSLGGGNSYNEQFF. Full variable domain (remainder filled in from reference TRBV5-4 and TRBJ2-1): ETGVTQSPTHLIKTRGQQVTLRCSSQSGHNTVSWYQQALGQGPQFIFQYYREEENGRGNFPPRFSGLQFPNYSSELNVNALELDDSALYLCASSLGGGNSYNEQFFGPGTRLTVL.

The chain joins TRBV19 to TRBJ1-1, with TRBD1 as a possible D gene (5 bases). The CDR3 consists of 13 residues. CDR1 is LNHDA, CDR2 SQIVND, per germline (reference sequence). V shed 9 bases and J shed 1 base, with 12 bases lying between them. The CDR3 DNA sequence: TGTGCCAGCCGGACAATGGGGAACACTGAAGCTTTCTTT. Protein product: CASRTMGNTEAFF.

The gene calls are TRBV4-1 and TRBJ1-4, with TRBD1 matching over 7 bases. Trimming at V came to 1 base and at J to 10 bases, leaving 9 bases not matched to a gene. The CDR3 consists of 15 residues. Germline V lookup: CDR1 MGHRA, CDR2 YSYEKL. CDR3 residues: CASSQALGTVGKLFF. CDR3 in DNA: TGCGCCAGCAGCCAAGCTTTAGGGACAGTCGGAAAACTGTTTTTT.

The chain has TRBV6-2 or TRBV6-3 and TRBJ2-7; the D is unclear. The V gene's germline CDR1 is MNHEY and CDR2 SVGEGT. Trimming took off 6 bases at V and 4 bases at J, with 10 bases between the two ends. This CDR3 spans 12 amino acids. CDR3 sequence: CASSRAKYEQYF. The CDR3 DNA reads as TGTGCCAGCAGCCGGGCTAAATACGAGCAGTACTTC.